The entry below describes one T cell receptor (beta chain). This clone's antigen is unknown. No base quality information exists; no much larger clone differs at one position. The CDR3 regions of human TCRbeta chains were subjected to immunosequencing. Per the source publication's procedure: Repertoire TCRs were checked for matches against a reference library of SARS-CoV-2-specific TCRs that had been generated using the MIRA antigen-specificity platform. Breadth was defined as the fraction of unique TCRs that were SARS-CoV-2-associated, and depth was defined as the fraction of total T cells that were SARS-CoV-2-associated. Using the MIRA data, each spike-specific TCR was assigned both to the spike region to which the TCR was reactive and to a CD4 or CD8 class. Log10-transformed breadth and depth values were compared by one-way ANOVA with Sidak's multiple comparisons tests. Imported from immuneACCESS, the table was reduced by TCRdb to in-frame sequences with V and J called. These copies leave out some clones; in studies compared against another copy, an unresolved V gene accounts for under half, and the cause of the remainder is not known. V, J and clone size are taken as reported in that table, and D and trimming were inferred from the DNA itself. The sample table holds fewer than 200,000 clones, of which about 92% were seen once. The top ten clones comprise about 9.4% of the sample.

The sample originates from a study of T cell responses to AZD1222 COVID-19 vaccine (dated by TCRdb to 2020 to 2023). Context from the whole study: AZD1222 recipients whose second dose came at about 4 weeks and those whose second dose came at about 12 weeks were combined into one group, since spike-specific TCR depth and breadth did not differ between the two schedules. Trial participants were enrolled by age into 18-55, 56-69 and 70-plus year subgroups, with about 150, 28 and 57 TCR-sequenced participants respectively. A total of just over 230 trial participants underwent TCR sequencing, of whom approximately 200 had received two doses of AZD1222 and 26 had received two doses of the MenACWY control vaccine. Broader findings and caveats from the paper: After two AZD1222 doses, both the breadth and the depth of spike-specific TCRs were significantly higher than at day 0 and than in MenACWY recipients. Conclusions about previously exposed vaccinees are limited because only six or seven AZD1222 recipients were SARS-CoV-2 seropositive at baseline. Reportedly, almost half of the unique spike-specific TCRs recognized epitopes lying outside the regions that are mutated in the B.1.351 and B.1.1.7 variants. CD4 TCRs associated with the vaccine covered the entire spike protein, and the dominant responses were in regions 160-218 and 743-854. Because no day 14 peak-response samples were available, repertoires were characterized only after the peak T cell response. The 56-69-year group was small, and its depth increase did not reach significance, likely because of low power. Participants were mostly white British, with more females than males. The authors suggested clonal diversity may have been underestimated.

Explained via the paper, the time point label denotes: baseline before first vaccination. Vaccinee samples came from UK trials COV001 and COV002, including a single-blind randomized controlled phase 2/3 trial of AZD1222 (ChAdOx1 nCoV-19) in healthy adults. Trial participant PBMC samples were collected at day 0 and day 28 after the second dose for TCRbeta chain sequencing. From the cysteine up to the phenylalanine, the CDR3 has a length of 14 residues. The only DNA kept is the CDR3, 42 bases in frame from the first base. Cut back by 3 bases and 4 bases, the V and J ends lie 12 bases apart. From the germline V gene (reference sequence), CDR1 is LNHDA and CDR2 is SQIVND.

This sequence uses TRBV19 and TRBJ1-1; a confident D gene designation cannot be given. The clonotype comes from an adult in good health. The specimen was peripheral blood, collected on day 0 of AZD1222 vaccination. The nucleotides are TGTGCCAGTAGTATCGCATCGCCCGTCACTGAAGCTTTCTTT. This yields the protein CASSIASPVTEAFF.